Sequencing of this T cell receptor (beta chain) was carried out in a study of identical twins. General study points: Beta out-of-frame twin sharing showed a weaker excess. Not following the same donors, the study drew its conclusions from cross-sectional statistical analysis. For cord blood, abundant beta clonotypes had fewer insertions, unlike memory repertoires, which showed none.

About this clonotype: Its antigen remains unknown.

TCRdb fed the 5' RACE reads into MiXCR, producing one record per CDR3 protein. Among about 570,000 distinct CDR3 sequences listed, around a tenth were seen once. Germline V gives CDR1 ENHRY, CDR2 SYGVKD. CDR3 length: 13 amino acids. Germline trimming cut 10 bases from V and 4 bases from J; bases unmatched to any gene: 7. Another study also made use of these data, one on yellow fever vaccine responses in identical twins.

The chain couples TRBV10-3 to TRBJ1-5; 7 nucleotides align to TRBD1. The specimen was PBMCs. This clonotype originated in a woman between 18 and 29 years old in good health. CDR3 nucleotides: TGTGCCACTTCACCGGGACAGAATCAGCCCCAGCATTTT. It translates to CATSPGQNQPQHF.